This TCR beta chain was obtained from a study of blood T cell repertoires in COVID-19. Study background: From the United States, Italy and Spain came samples of acute and convalescent COVID-19. The analysed material was cDNA or gDNA that came from T cells, B-cell-depleted T cells, or PBMCs.

Authors' data handling: Scientists estimated how many nucleated cells there were by amplifying reference gene primers. Here immunoSEQ multiplex PCR was the method, and the copy in TCRdb shows in-frame clones only, minus some. V and J calls and clone size come straight from that table; D and trimming were deduced from the DNA. There are 35,000 to 55,000 clones in the sample; around 82% occur only once, and 4.2% lies in the top ten. Sequencing used peripheral blood. This sequence was found in a woman in her 70s with acute or convalescent COVID-19.

The CDR3 loop reads CASSPRTVNTGELFF. The CDR3 DNA follows: TGTGCCAGCTCACCACGGACTGTGAACACCGGGGAGCTGTTTTTT. This rearrangement joins TRBV18 to TRBJ2-2; possible D gene TRBD2, 5 bases. Germline V gives CDR1 KGHSH, CDR2 LQKENI. V lost 1 base and J lost 1, with 7 bases in between. This CDR3 comprises 15 residues.